This is a list of T cell receptor beta chains from one sample in a study of T cell responses to AZD1222 COVID-19 vaccine. The table came from immunoSEQ multiplex PCR; TCRdb's copy has only in-frame clones and leaves some out. The table shows around 140,000 clones, with about 92% occurring only once. The specimen was peripheral blood, collected after recovery from COVID-19. All receptors come from an adult who had recovered from COVID-19. The CDR3 runs from the conserved cysteine through the conserved F or W. A D gene is named only where the DNA matches it firmly. Some rows mark clone size as missing; the rest say once, few, many or name a class of expanded clone.

TRBV4-2	TRBJ1-2	.	.	CASSQRGLSGYTF	TGTGCCAGCAGCCAACGCGGGCTGAGCGGCTACACCTTC
TRBV28	TRBJ1-5	TRBD1	.	CASSLPPGQGNQPQHF	TGTGCCAGCAGTCTACCACCGGGACAGGGCAATCAGCCCCAGCATTTT
TRBV10-2	TRBJ2-6	.	.	CASRGLGAEPYSGANVLTF	TGCGCCAGCAGGGGCCTGGGGGCAGAGCCTTACTCTGGGGCCAACGTCCTGACTTTC
TRBV29-1	TRBJ2-1	TRBD1	.	CSVSGTGPLEKFF	TGCAGCGTCTCCGGGACAGGGCCGCTTGAGAAGTTCTTC
TRBV30	TRBJ2-7	.	once	CAWSPLGPGEQYF	TGTGCCTGGAGTCCCCTCGGACCTGGCGAGCAGTACTTC
TRBV11-1	TRBJ2-7	TRBD2	.	CASSLTSGYSYEQYF	TGTGCCAGCAGCTTGACTAGCGGTTACTCCTACGAGCAGTACTTC
TRBV7-8	TRBJ2-2	.	once	CASSLVQGNTGELFF	TGTGCCAGCAGCTTAGTCCAGGGGAACACCGGGGAGCTGTTTTTT
TRBV19	TRBJ1-5	TRBD1	once	CASSRDRATIGNQPQHF	TGTGCCAGTAGCCGGGACAGGGCGACGATCGGCAATCAGCCCCAGCATTTT
TRBV15	TRBJ1-4	.	.	CATSRDKYEKLFF	TGTGCCACCAGCAGAGATAAATATGAAAAACTGTTTTTT
TRBV3-1/TRBV3-2	TRBJ1-1	.	few	CASSQVRGSTEAFF	TGTGCCAGCAGCCAAGTAAGAGGGAGCACTGAAGCTTTCTTT
TRBV2	TRBJ1-1	.	.	CASKKDSLNTEAFF	TGTGCCAGCAAGAAGGACAGTTTGAACACTGAAGCTTTCTTT
TRBV7-9	TRBJ1-4	TRBD1	.	CASSNRGANEKLFF	TGTGCCAGCAGCAACAGGGGTGCTAATGAAAAACTGTTTTTT
TRBV5-1	TRBJ2-2	.	.	CASSLAPTANTGELFF	TGCGCCAGCAGCTTGGCCCCGACAGCGAACACCGGGGAGCTGTTTTTT
TRBV28	TRBJ2-2	TRBD1	.	CASSFEGALGELFF	TGTGCCAGCAGTTTCGAGGGGGCGCTTGGGGAGCTGTTTTTT
TRBV6-5	TRBJ1-2	.	.	CASSLSDNYGYTF	TGTGCCAGCAGTCTATCGGACAACTATGGCTACACCTTC
TRBV25-1	TRBJ1-4	.	.	CASRDSRGATNEKLFF	TGTGCCAGCAGAGACTCCAGGGGTGCAACTAATGAAAAACTGTTTTTT
TRBV5-1	TRBJ2-7	TRBD1	.	CASSSPTPGTVYEQYF	TGCGCCAGCAGCTCTCCGACGCCCGGGACAGTTTACGAGCAGTACTTC
TRBV24-1	TRBJ2-2	.	.	CATSDLVGGELFF	TGTGCCACCAGTGATTTGGTGGGCGGGGAGCTGTTTTTT
TRBV7-9	TRBJ1-6	.	.	CASSPVWGNSPLHF	TGTGCCAGCAGCCCGGTATGGGGCAATTCACCCCTCCACTTT
TRBV28	TRBJ2-7	TRBD1	.	CASSSTSRDRSYEQYF	TGTGCCAGCAGTTCGACGAGCCGGGACAGATCCTACGAGCAGTACTTC
TRBV15	TRBJ1-6	.	.	CATSRTGYNSPLHF	TGTGCCACCAGCAGGACAGGCTATAATTCACCCCTCCACTTT
TRBV5-4	TRBJ1-2	TRBD1	.	CASSLGDRVDGYTF	TGTGCCAGCAGCTTGGGGGACAGGGTAGACGGCTACACCTTC
TRBV5-4	TRBJ1-2	.	.	CASSLAGEVYGYTF	TGTGCCAGCAGCTTGGCAGGAGAGGTCTATGGCTACACCTTC
TRBV11-2	TRBJ2-5	TRBD2	.	CASSSWGLAAQETQYF	TGTGCCAGCAGCTCCTGGGGACTAGCGGCCCAAGAGACCCAGTACTTC
TRBV18	TRBJ1-2	TRBD1	.	CASSYDRGYGYTF	TGTGCCAGCTCATATGACAGGGGCTATGGCTACACCTTC
TRBV29-1	TRBJ1-3	.	.	CSVDAPMAGNTIYF	TGCAGCGTTGACGCACCGATGGCTGGAAACACCATATATTTT
TRBV28	TRBJ2-1	TRBD2	.	CASSRKAGTSGKSSYNEQFF	TGTGCCAGCAGTAGAAAAGCCGGGACTAGCGGGAAAAGCTCCTACAATGAGCAGTTCTTC